The sequence of this T cell receptor beta chain was determined in a study of Tregs in tolerant kidney transplant recipients. Study-wide context: Two populations were sorted: CD4+CD8-CD25+CD127- and CD4+CD8-4-1BB+CD40L-.

As for this clone: Its target is not known. At one end, the junction sequence differs from germline, possibly due to a read error.

Study-level points and caveats: The small number of patients limits these findings pending further validation.

Sequenced by immunoSEQ multiplex PCR; TCRdb stores in-frame clones only, minus some. This sample has over 1,100 clones; approximately 40% occur once, and the top ten carry approximately 32%. The TCR comes from a human donor in good health. Sample: Tregs from blood grown in culture.

The CDR3 bases are TGTGCCAGCAGCCGGGTCTGGGACCGGGGAGCTGTTTTT. Its protein product is CASSRVWDRGAVF. The rearrangement links TRBV14 to TRBJ2-2; D might be TRBD1 or TRBD2, each matching 5 bases. Germline V gene lookup returns CDR1 SGHDN and CDR2 FVKESK. The CDR3 has 13 residues.